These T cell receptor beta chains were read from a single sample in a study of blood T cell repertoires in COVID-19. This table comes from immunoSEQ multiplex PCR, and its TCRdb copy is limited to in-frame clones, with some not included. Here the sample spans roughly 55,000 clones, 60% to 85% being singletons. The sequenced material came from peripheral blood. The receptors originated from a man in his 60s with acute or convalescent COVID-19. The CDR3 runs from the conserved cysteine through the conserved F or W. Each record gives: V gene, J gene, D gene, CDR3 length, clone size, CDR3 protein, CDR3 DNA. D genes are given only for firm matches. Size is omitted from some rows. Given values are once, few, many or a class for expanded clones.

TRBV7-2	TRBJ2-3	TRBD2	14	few	CASSPGTSRDTQYF	TGTGCCAGCAGCCCAGGGACTAGCAGAGATACGCAGTATTTT
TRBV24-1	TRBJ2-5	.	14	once	CATSDSAGPLVQYF	TGTGCCACCAGTGATTCGGCAGGGCCCCTGGTCCAGTACTTC
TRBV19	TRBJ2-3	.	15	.	CASKRRESSTDTQYF	TGTGCCAGTAAGCGCCGGGAGTCTTCGACAGATACGCAGTATTTT
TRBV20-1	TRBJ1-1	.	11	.	CSAKTVLEAFF	TGCAGTGCTAAAACAGTCCTGGAAGCTTTCTTT
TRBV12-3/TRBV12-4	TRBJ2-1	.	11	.	CASSFSNEQFF	TGTGCCAGCAGTTTCAGCAATGAGCAGTTCTTC
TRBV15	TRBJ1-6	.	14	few	CATSSGGNNSPLHF	TGTGCCACCAGCAGCGGGGGTAATAATTCACCCCTCCACTTT
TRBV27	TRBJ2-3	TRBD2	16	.	CASSSTSGGSTDTQYF	TGTGCCAGCAGTTCGACCAGCGGGGGCAGCACAGATACGCAGTATTTT
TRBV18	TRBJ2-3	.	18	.	CASSHYPREVSSTDTQYF	TGTGCCAGCTCACATTACCCCAGGGAAGTTTCTAGCACAGATACGCAGTATTTT
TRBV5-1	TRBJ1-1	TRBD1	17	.	CASSKFQGGVGDTEAFF	TGCGCCAGCAGCAAATTTCAGGGGGGAGTAGGGGACACTGAAGCTTTCTTT
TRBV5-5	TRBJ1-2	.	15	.	CASSSREGRGYGYTF	TGTGCCAGCAGTTCTAGGGAGGGGCGCGGGTATGGCTACACCTTC
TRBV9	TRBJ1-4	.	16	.	CASSPEIGGGNEKLFF	TGTGCCAGCAGCCCCGAGATCGGGGGGGGTAATGAAAAACTGTTTTTT
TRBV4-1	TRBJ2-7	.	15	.	CASSQETGELLEQYF	TGCGCCAGCAGCCAAGAAACGGGGGAACTACTGGAGCAGTACTTC
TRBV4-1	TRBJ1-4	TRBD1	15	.	CASSQAPGQGRKLFF	TGCGCCAGCAGCCAAGCTCCGGGACAGGGAAGAAAACTGTTTTTT
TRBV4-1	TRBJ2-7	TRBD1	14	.	CASSPGTGGYEQYF	TGCGCCAGCAGTCCCGGGACAGGGGGGTACGAGCAGTACTTC
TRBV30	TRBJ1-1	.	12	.	CASQKGWTEAFF	TGTGCCTCACAGAAAGGATGGACTGAAGCTTTCTTT
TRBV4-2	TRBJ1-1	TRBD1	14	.	CASMRTGYDTEAFF	TGTGCCAGCATGAGGACAGGCTACGACACTGAAGCTTTCTTT
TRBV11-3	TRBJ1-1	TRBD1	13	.	CASSLEQGAAAFF	TGTGCCAGCAGCTTAGAACAGGGGGCGGCAGCTTTCTTT
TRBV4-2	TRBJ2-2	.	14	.	CASSQEVTTGELFF	TGTGCCAGCAGCCAAGAAGTAACAACCGGGGAGCTGTTTTTT
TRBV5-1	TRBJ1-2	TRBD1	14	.	CASSLETGDYGYTF	TGCGCCAGCAGCTTGGAGACAGGGGACTATGGCTACACCTTC
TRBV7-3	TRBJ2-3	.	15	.	CASSLMGGGTDTQYF	TGTGCCAGCAGCTTAATGGGCGGGGGCACAGATACGCAGTATTTT
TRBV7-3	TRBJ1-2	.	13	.	CASSLTANYGYTF	TGTGCCAGCAGCTTGACAGCTAACTATGGCTACACCTTC
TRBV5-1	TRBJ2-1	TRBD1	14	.	CASRLQGEDNEQFF	TGCGCCAGCAGGTTACAGGGGGAAGACAATGAGCAGTTCTTC
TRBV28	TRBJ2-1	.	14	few	CASRQGFSYNEQFF	TGTGCCAGCAGACAGGGTTTCTCCTACAATGAGCAGTTCTTC
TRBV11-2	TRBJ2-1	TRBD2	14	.	CASSLAGGYDEQFF	TGTGCCAGCAGTCTAGCGGGGGGCTACGATGAGCAGTTCTTC
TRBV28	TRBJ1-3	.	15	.	CASSLSGEGGNTIYF	TGTGCCAGCAGTTTGTCCGGTGAGGGTGGAAACACCATATATTTT
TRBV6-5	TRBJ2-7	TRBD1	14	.	CASSPSPGGYEQYF	TGTGCCAGCAGCCCGTCGCCAGGGGGTTACGAGCAGTACTTC
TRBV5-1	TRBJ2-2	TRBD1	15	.	CASSLQGASTGELFF	TGCGCCAGCAGCTTACAGGGGGCTAGCACCGGGGAGCTGTTTTTT
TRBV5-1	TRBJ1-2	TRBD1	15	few	CASSLAMTGDYGYTF	TGCGCCAGCAGCTTGGCCATGACAGGGGACTATGGCTACACCTTC
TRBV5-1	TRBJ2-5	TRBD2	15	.	CASSLMWTSDETQYF	TGCGCCAGCAGCTTGATGTGGACTAGCGACGAGACCCAGTACTTC
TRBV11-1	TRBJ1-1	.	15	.	CASSLNPGQNTEAFF	TGTGCCAGCAGCTTAAATCCGGGACAGAACACTGAAGCTTTCTTT
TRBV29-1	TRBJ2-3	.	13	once	CSVHILPANTQYF	TGCAGCGTCCACATCTTACCCGCCAATACGCAGTATTTT
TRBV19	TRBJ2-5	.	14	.	CASSPGTNQETQYF	TGTGCCAGTAGCCCCGGGACAAATCAAGAGACCCAGTACTTC
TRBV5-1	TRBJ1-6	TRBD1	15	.	CASSLGTRGRSPLHF	TGCGCCAGCAGCTTGGGTACCAGGGGGCGATCACCCCTCCACTTT
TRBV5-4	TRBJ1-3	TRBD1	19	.	CASSSTTGLRVGSGNTIYF	TGTGCCAGCAGCTCGACGACAGGGTTGCGGGTTGGCTCTGGAAACACCATATATTTT
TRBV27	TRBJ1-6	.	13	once	CASSLSRNSPLHF	TGTGCCAGCAGTTTATCGAGAAATTCACCCCTCCACTTT
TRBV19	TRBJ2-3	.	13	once	CASSMGRADTQYF	TGTGCCAGTAGTATGGGCAGGGCAGATACGCAGTATTTT
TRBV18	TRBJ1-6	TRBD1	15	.	CASSPPGQGNSPLHF	TGTGCCAGCTCACCACCCGGACAGGGAAATTCACCCCTCCACTTT
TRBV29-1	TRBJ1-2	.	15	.	CSAHLQDSENYGYTF	TGCAGCGCCCACTTACAGGATTCCGAAAACTATGGCTACACCTTC
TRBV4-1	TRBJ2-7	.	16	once	CASSPAGSLMSYEQYF	TGCGCCAGCAGTCCTGCCGGTTCTCTTATGAGCTACGAGCAGTACTTC
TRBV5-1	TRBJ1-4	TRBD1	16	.	CASSLAGQGANEKLFF	TGCGCCAGCAGCTTGGCCGGACAGGGCGCTAATGAAAAACTGTTTTTT
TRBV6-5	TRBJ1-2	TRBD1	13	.	CASSYRTGRGYTF	TGTGCCAGCAGTTACAGGACAGGGAGAGGCTACACCTTC
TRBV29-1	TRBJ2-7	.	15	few	CSVEVQSTYGYEQYF	TGCAGCGTTGAAGTGCAAAGTACGTACGGGTACGAGCAGTACTTC
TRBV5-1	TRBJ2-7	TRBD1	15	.	CASSFGQGAAYEQYF	TGCGCCAGCAGCTTCGGACAGGGGGCAGCCTACGAGCAGTACTTC
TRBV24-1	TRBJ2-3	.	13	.	CATSDPSTDTQYF	TGTGCCACCAGTGATCCTTCCACAGATACGCAGTATTTT
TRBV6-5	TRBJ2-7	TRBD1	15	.	CASSYRQGNYYEQYF	TGTGCCAGCAGTTACCGACAGGGAAATTACTACGAGCAGTACTTC
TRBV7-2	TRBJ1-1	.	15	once	CASSLDGTSNTEAFF	TGTGCCAGCAGCTTAGACGGGACATCGAACACTGAAGCTTTCTTT
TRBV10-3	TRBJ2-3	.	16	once	CAISAPPTGSTDTQYF	TGTGCCATCAGTGCCCCCCCCACAGGGTCCACAGATACGCAGTATTTT
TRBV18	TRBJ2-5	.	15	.	CASSPLTSFQETQYF	TGTGCCAGCTCACCGCTGACTTCTTTCCAAGAGACCCAGTACTTC
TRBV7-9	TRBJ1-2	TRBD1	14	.	CASSDGQGLRGYTF	TGTGCCAGCAGCGACGGACAGGGCTTACGAGGCTACACCTTC
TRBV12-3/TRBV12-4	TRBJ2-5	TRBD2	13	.	CASSPTSGPTQYF	TGTGCCAGCAGTCCGACTAGCGGTCCGACCCAGTACTTC
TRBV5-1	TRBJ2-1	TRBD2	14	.	CASSSGVFYNEQFF	TGCGCCAGCAGTAGCGGGGTTTTCTACAATGAGCAGTTCTTC
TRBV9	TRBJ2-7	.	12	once	CASSPTPYEQYF	TGTGCCAGCAGCCCTACGCCTTACGAGCAGTACTTC
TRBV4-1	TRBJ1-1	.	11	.	CASSLTMVAFF	TGCGCCAGCAGCCTAACAATGGTGGCTTTCTTT
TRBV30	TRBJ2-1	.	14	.	CAYIKWGPYNEQFF	TGTGCCTACATCAAGTGGGGGCCCTACAATGAGCAGTTCTTC
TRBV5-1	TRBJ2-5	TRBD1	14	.	CASSPTGGQETQYF	TGCGCCAGCAGCCCAACAGGGGGCCAAGAGACCCAGTACTTC
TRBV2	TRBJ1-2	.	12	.	CATVDNNYGYTF	TGTGCCACCGTGGACAATAACTATGGCTACACCTTC
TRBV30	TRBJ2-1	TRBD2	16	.	CAWSPPGLAGFNEQFF	TGTGCCTGGAGCCCTCCTGGACTAGCGGGCTTCAATGAGCAGTTCTTC
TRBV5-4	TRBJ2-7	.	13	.	CASSGTLTYEQYF	TGTGCCAGCAGTGGGACTCTCACCTACGAGCAGTACTTC
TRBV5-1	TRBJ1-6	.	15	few	CASSLAGGGYSPLHF	TGCGCCAGCAGCTTGGCGGGGGGCGGCTATTCACCCCTCCACTTT